These 13 T cell receptor beta chains share one sample of origin, sequenced in a study of blood T cell repertoires in COVID-19. Assay used: immunoSEQ multiplex PCR; TCRdb lists only in-frame clones, some missing. This table holds hundreds of thousands of clones, 80% to 90% found once. The sample comprised peripheral blood. The receptors originated from a woman in her twenties or thirties with COVID-19, enrolled during active disease.

The V call is TRBV7-8, the J call TRBJ2-4; 8 bases are shared with TRBD2. The CDR3 runs to 18 residues. After removal of 1 base from V and 1 base from J, the junction contained 9 bases not matched to a gene. CDR1 is SGHVS, CDR2 FQNEAQ, per germline. The CDR3 DNA is TGTGCCAGCAGCTTAGACCCTGGTAGCGGGATGGCCAAAAACATTCAGTACTTC. Amino acids: CASSLDPGSGMAKNIQYF.

DNA of the CDR3: TGTGCCAGCAGCTTAGACAGGGCCGGCACTGAAGCTTTCTTT. Protein sequence: CASSLDRAGTEAFF. The chain couples TRBV11-2 to TRBJ1-1; D is perhaps TRBD1 (5 bases). V shed 0 bases and J shed 4 bases, with 9 bases lying between them. The V gene's germline CDR1 is SGHAT and CDR2 FQNNGV. CDR3 length: 14 residues.

The chain couples TRBV18 to TRBJ2-5, with 8 bases fitting TRBD2. V trimming: 5 bases; J trimming: 1 base; junction bases outside the gene matches: 6. Germline CDR1 reads KGHSH; CDR2 reads LQKENI. CDR3 size: 15 residues. The CDR3 DNA reads as TGTGCCAGCTCATCGGCCGGGACTAGCCAAGAGACCCAGTACTTC. This sequence encodes CASSSAGTSQETQYF.

The chain uses TRBV29-1 and TRBJ2-2; tentative D call: TRBD2 (6 bases). Germline CDR1 SQVTM, CDR2 ANQGSEA. The CDR3 is 14 amino acids. The germline V and J ends were trimmed by 4 bases and 4 bases, with 13 bases remaining between them. CDR3 residues: CSVGVGGGTGELFF. CDR3 bases: TGCAGCGTTGGGGTGGGAGGCGGCACCGGGGAGCTGTTTTTT.

This clone was seen just once. The chain combines TRBV6-5 with TRBJ1-2; possibly TRBD1 for D (6 bases). CDR1 is MNHEY, CDR2 SVGAGI, per germline. The CDR3 length is 14 residues. V was clipped by 4 bases and J by 7 bases, with 16 bases between them. The CDR3 loop reads CASSSTGGGRGYTF. For the CDR3, the DNA is TGTGCCAGCAGTTCTACCGGGGGGGGGCGTGGCTACACCTTC.

V usage is TRBV19 and J usage is TRBJ1-2, with D unresolved. This CDR3 is built from 11 residues. With 6 bases removed from V and 7 bases from J, the gap between germline ends came to 9 bases. Germline V gene sequence: CDR1 LNHDA, CDR2 SQIVND (reference sequence). The CDR3 sequence is CASRASGGYTF. CDR3 sequence (DNA): TGTGCCAGTAGAGCTTCGGGTGGCTACACCTTC.

This clone was seen a single time. This chain connects TRBV4-3 to TRBJ1-1; D is possibly TRBD1 (5 bases). The V end lost 4 bases, the J end lost 0 bases, and 12 bases lay between the germline ends. Germline V gene sequence: CDR1 LGHNA, CDR2 YSLEER. The CDR3 runs 15 residues. The CDR3 region is CASSRGRGMNTEAFF. The CDR3 DNA reads TGCGCCAGCAGCCGAGGGAGGGGCATGAACACTGAAGCTTTCTTT.

The chain employs TRBV19 and TRBJ2-5; perhaps TRBD2 as D (6 bases). Looked up from germline, CDR1 is LNHDA and CDR2 is SQIVND (reference sequence). Trimming shortened V by 3 bases and J by 1 base, and 9 bases separated the two germline ends. The CDR3 runs 14 residues. The CDR3: CASSIGGRQETQYF. CDR3 DNA sequence: TGTGCCAGTAGTATCGGGGGTCGCCAAGAGACCCAGTACTTC.

This chain links TRBV11-3 with TRBJ2-7; the D is unclear. Trimming took off 5 bases at V and 0 bases at J, with 8 bases between the two ends. The length of the CDR3 is 13 residues. Germline CDR1 and CDR2: SGHNT and YENEEA. CDR3 nucleotides: TGTGCCAGCAGCCCCAGTGTCTCCTACGAGCAGTACGTC. Translated, it gives CASSPSVSYEQYV.

The V call is TRBV9, the J call TRBJ1-5, with D uncertain. The V and J ends lost 4 bases and 2 bases respectively, with 13 bases between them. Per the germline V gene, CDR1 is SGDLS and CDR2 is YYNGEE. This CDR3 is built from 15 residues. The CDR3 DNA is TGTGCCAGCAGCACGAGCGGAACAGGCAATCAGCCCCAGCATTTT. Amino acids: CASSTSGTGNQPQHF.

The DNA for the CDR3 is TGTGCCATCAGTGAGCGAGGACTTAGCACAGATACGCAGTATTTT. Amino acids: CAISERGLSTDTQYF. This chain connects TRBV10-3 to TRBJ2-3, with D possibly TRBD2 on 5 matching bases. Germline V gives CDR1 ENHRY, CDR2 SYGVKD. The CDR3 runs 15 residues. Trimming shortened V by 2 bases and J by 0 bases, and 9 bases separated the two germline ends.

This clone was recorded once. This rearrangement joins TRBV24-1 to TRBJ2-3; 12 bases are a match to TRBD1. The trim removed 3 bases at V and 6 bases at J, leaving 6 bases unmatched. CDR3 size: 16 residues. The germline gives CDR1 KGHDR, CDR2 SFDVKD. Written as DNA, the CDR3 is TGTGCCACCAGTGATCCCGGGACAGGGGGCGTGGATACGCAGTATTTT. Its protein product is CATSDPGTGGVDTQYF.

The chain's CDR3 is CASSYGWGGSKGQPQHF. In DNA form, the CDR3 reads TGTGCCAGCAGCTACGGCTGGGGCGGCAGTAAGGGTCAGCCCCAGCATTTT. The chain carries TRBV7-2 and TRBJ1-5, with D possibly being TRBD1 (5 bases). The V end lost 4 bases, the J end lost 6 bases, and 22 bases lay between the germline ends. The CDR3 covers 17 residues. The germline V gene has CDR1 SGHTA and CDR2 FQGNSA.